The clone carrying this TCR beta chain appeared a few times. Its specificity is unknown. This entry is derived from a study of beta chain features in type 1 diabetes. Study outcomes and limitations: The study found moderately but significantly shorter TCRB CDR3s in all four CD4+ subsets of Type 1 diabetes patients.

V gave up 1 base and J gave up 1 base, with 12 bases separating them. CDR1 is KGHSH and CDR2 is LQKENI in the germline V gene. This CDR3 contains 16 residues. The study reverse transcribed the entire isolated RNA, so it sequenced expressed TCRB transcripts. Generated by immunoSEQ multiplex PCR, the TCRdb table keeps only in-frame clones and is missing some. The sample shows 250,000 to 350,000 clones, roughly an eighth of them seen only once. Sequencing was performed on naive CD4+ T cells from blood. The V and J genes are TRBV18 and TRBJ2-3, with D maybe TRBD2 (5 bases). The sequence came from a man aged 25-45 years with type 1 diabetes. CDR3 residues: CASSPRGSRRTDTQYF. CDR3 in DNA: TGTGCCAGCTCACCACGAGGGAGCAGGCGCACAGATACGCAGTATTTT.